This is a list of T cell receptor beta chains from one sample in a study of PD-1 blockade in mismatch repair-deficient tumors. Their antigen targets remain unknown. Produced via immunoSEQ multiplex PCR; TCRdb's table is partial and in-frame only. The sample includes about 14,000 clones, about 85% of them seen just once. Sequenced material: cells cultured in vitro, taken from a patient treated with pembrolizumab. The receptors originated from an adult with mismatch repair-deficient cancer. CDR3s include the opening cysteine and the closing phenylalanine or tryptophan. D genes are given only for firm matches. Part of the rows lack a size; the others show once, few, many or a class for expanded clones.

v_call: TRBV7-2
clone_size: NA
j_call: TRBJ1-1
d_call: NA
cdr3_nt: TGTGCCAGCAGCTTTACCGGGATGAACACTGAAGCTTTCTTT
cdr3_aa: CASSFTGMNTEAFF

v_call: TRBV5-1
clone_size: NA
j_call: TRBJ2-6
d_call: TRBD1
cdr3_nt: TGCGCCAGCAGCTTAGGGACAGGAAGCTCTGGGGCCAACGTCCTGACTTTC
cdr3_aa: CASSLGTGSSGANVLTF

v_call: TRBV5-1
clone_size: NA
j_call: TRBJ2-1
d_call: TRBD2
cdr3_nt: TGCGCCAGCAGCCTTACGACTAGCGGGAGCTACAATGAGCAGTTCTTC
cdr3_aa: CASSLTTSGSYNEQFF

v_call: TRBV7-3
clone_size: NA
j_call: TRBJ1-4
d_call: NA
cdr3_nt: TGTGCCAGCAGCTCCGGCGGTCGGGGGCTGGGGAATGAAAAACTGTTTTTT
cdr3_aa: CASSSGGRGLGNEKLFF

v_call: TRBV29-1
clone_size: NA
j_call: TRBJ1-2
d_call: NA
cdr3_nt: TGCAGCGTTGAAGAAGGCGGCAGGGTTAATGGCTACACCTTC
cdr3_aa: CSVEEGGRVNGYTF

v_call: TRBV28
clone_size: NA
j_call: TRBJ1-4
d_call: NA
cdr3_nt: TGTGCCAGCAGTCCAGGGTCAACTAATGAAAAACTGTTTTTT
cdr3_aa: CASSPGSTNEKLFF

v_call: TRBV6-5
clone_size: NA
j_call: TRBJ2-7
d_call: TRBD2
cdr3_nt: TGTGCCAGCAGTCCTACCGGGACTAGCTCCTACGAGCAGTACTTC
cdr3_aa: CASSPTGTSSYEQYF

v_call: TRBV7-3
clone_size: NA
j_call: TRBJ2-3
d_call: NA
cdr3_nt: TGTGCCAGCAGCTTAAGAGGGGGCACAGATACGCAGTATTTT
cdr3_aa: CASSLRGGTDTQYF

v_call: TRBV5-5
clone_size: NA
j_call: TRBJ2-7
d_call: TRBD2
cdr3_nt: TGTGCCAGCAGCTTGGTGGGGGGGTTCACCTACCAACTCTACTACGAGCAGTACTTC
cdr3_aa: CASSLVGGFTYQLYYEQYF

v_call: TRBV19
clone_size: NA
j_call: TRBJ1-5
d_call: NA
cdr3_nt: TGTGCCAGTAGTATCCCGGGTCCCTATCAGCCCCAGCATTTT
cdr3_aa: CASSIPGPYQPQHF

v_call: TRBV25-1
clone_size: NA
j_call: TRBJ1-1
d_call: NA
cdr3_nt: TGTGCCAGCAGTGGGGGGGAAAGACTTACGGCCCTAGCCACTGAAGCTTTCTTT
cdr3_aa: CASSGGERLTALATEAFF

v_call: TRBV5-4
clone_size: NA
j_call: TRBJ2-1
d_call: TRBD1
cdr3_nt: TGTGCCAGCAGCTTGGGACAGGGGGCCTACAATGAGCAGTTCTTC
cdr3_aa: CASSLGQGAYNEQFF

v_call: TRBV10-2
clone_size: NA
j_call: TRBJ2-1
d_call: TRBD1
cdr3_nt: TGCGCCAGCAGTTACGGACAGGGTGGACCCTACAATGAGCAGTTCTTC
cdr3_aa: CASSYGQGGPYNEQFF

v_call: TRBV5-1
clone_size: NA
j_call: TRBJ2-3
d_call: TRBD2
cdr3_nt: TGCGCCAGCAGCTTGCGGGCGGGAGTCACCACAGATACGCAGTATTTT
cdr3_aa: CASSLRAGVTTDTQYF

v_call: TRBV28
clone_size: NA
j_call: TRBJ1-6
d_call: NA
cdr3_nt: TGTGCCAGCAGTTTATTCGGAAATTCACCCCTCCACTTT
cdr3_aa: CASSLFGNSPLHF

v_call: TRBV9
clone_size: NA
j_call: TRBJ1-2
d_call: NA
cdr3_nt: TGTGCCAGTACCAGGGAAGCTCCCTATGGCTACACCTTC
cdr3_aa: CASTREAPYGYTF

v_call: TRBV19
clone_size: NA
j_call: TRBJ2-1
d_call: TRBD2
cdr3_nt: TGTGCCAGTAAACGGGAGGCCTACAATGAGCAGTTCTTC
cdr3_aa: CASKREAYNEQFF

v_call: TRBV7-9
clone_size: once
j_call: TRBJ2-1
d_call: NA
cdr3_nt: TGTGCCAGCAACGCAGGGCGGGGAAAATACAATGAGCAGTTCTTC
cdr3_aa: CASNAGRGKYNEQFF

v_call: TRBV5-1
clone_size: NA
j_call: TRBJ1-1
d_call: NA
cdr3_nt: TGCGCCAGCAGCTTGGCCCGTGACACTCTGAACACTGAAGCTTTCTTT
cdr3_aa: CASSLARDTLNTEAFF

v_call: TRBV15
clone_size: NA
j_call: TRBJ1-1
d_call: NA
cdr3_nt: TGTGCCACCAGCAGAGCTGGGGGCCCCGGGAACACTGAAGCTTTCTTT
cdr3_aa: CATSRAGGPGNTEAFF

v_call: TRBV28
clone_size: NA
j_call: TRBJ1-5
d_call: TRBD1
cdr3_nt: TGTGCCAGCAGTTCTACAGGGGGGGTAGGCAATCAGCCCCAGCATTTT
cdr3_aa: CASSSTGGVGNQPQHF

v_call: TRBV28
clone_size: NA
j_call: TRBJ1-4
d_call: NA
cdr3_nt: TGTGCCAGCAGTCCCCTAAACAGGGCAGCAACTAATGAAAAACTGTTTTTT
cdr3_aa: CASSPLNRAATNEKLFF

v_call: TRBV10-1
clone_size: NA
j_call: TRBJ2-1
d_call: TRBD2
cdr3_nt: TGCGCCAGCAGTGGGGGACTAGCGGGCATTGAGCAGTTCTTC
cdr3_aa: CASSGGLAGIEQFF

v_call: TRBV4-2
clone_size: NA
j_call: TRBJ1-1
d_call: NA
cdr3_nt: TGTGCCAGCAGCCATTTAGCCCTCCAGGCCAACACTGAAGCTTTCTTT
cdr3_aa: CASSHLALQANTEAFF

v_call: TRBV28
clone_size: NA
j_call: TRBJ2-7
d_call: NA
cdr3_nt: TGTGCCAGCAGTTTGGGGTACGAGCAGTACTTC
cdr3_aa: CASSLGYEQYF

v_call: TRBV11-3
clone_size: NA
j_call: TRBJ1-1
d_call: NA
cdr3_nt: TGTGCCAGCAGCTTGGGGCAGAACGCTGAAGCTTTCTTT
cdr3_aa: CASSLGQNAEAFF

v_call: TRBV4-1
clone_size: NA
j_call: TRBJ2-5
d_call: TRBD2
cdr3_nt: TGCGCCAGCAGCCAAGCGGGGGGAGAGACCCAGTACTTC
cdr3_aa: CASSQAGGETQYF

v_call: TRBV6-6
clone_size: NA
j_call: TRBJ2-5
d_call: NA
cdr3_nt: TGTGCCAGCAGTTACCAGCATGGCGCCCAAGAGACCCAGTACTTC
cdr3_aa: CASSYQHGAQETQYF